This TCR beta chain was captured by sequencing in a study of cytomegalovirus exposure and HLA in healthy donors. Study-level points and caveats: Presence/absence analyses treated sequencing depth as roughly uniform across donors.

From germline, CDR1 is WSHSY and CDR2 SAAADI. The CDR3 has 12 amino acids. Trimming left V 7 bases short and J 5 bases short, with 9 bases between. Primers for the PCR totalled 60 Vbeta and 13 Jbeta. The repertoire was sequenced with immunoSEQ multiplex PCR; TCRdb's copy has only in-frame clones and lacks some. The sample shows 110,000 to 150,000 clones, roughly 70% of them seen only once. This clone was found once. Its specificity is not known. The rearrangement uses TRBV10-2 and TRBJ1-5, with D possibly TRBD1 on 5 matching bases. The sequenced material came from PBMCs. The source is a woman aged 40 to 50 in good health and CMV-seronegative. For the CDR3, the DNA is TGCGCCAGCACTGGGGGGGATCAGCCCCAGCATTTT. Amino acid sequence: CASTGGDQPQHF.